The entry below gives a single TCR beta chain sequence along with its context. As yet, its antigen is unknown. The DNA is omitted, as the CDR3 cannot be located on it reliably, and the CDR3 follows TCRdb's listing. TCRdb passed the reads through MiXCR, listing each CDR3 protein once. This table has 400,000 to 600,000 distinct CDR3 sequences, roughly 43% appearing once. This specimen comes from a study of T cell repertoires in cytomegalovirus infection. Broader study findings: The ex vivo response was dominated by HLA-C-restricted CMV-specific TCR beta clonotypes.

With termini counted, the CDR3 has 11 amino acids. CDR1 and CDR2 from the germline V gene are MNHEY and SVGAGI. This specimen was cultured PBMCs, taken from culture after CMV antigen stimulation. The V and J genes are TRBV6-5 and TRBJ2-1; the D call TRBD1 from the table was never checked on the DNA. This TCR was recovered from a human donor in good health (CMV status not recorded). Some clones in this sample may be carry-over from other donors' samples. The CDR3 loop is CASFGAGRQFF.